What follows are 32 T cell receptor beta chains derived from one specimen sequenced in a study of cytomegalovirus exposure and HLA in healthy donors. Measured with immunoSEQ multiplex PCR; TCRdb has only the in-frame clones, and not every one. The data contain roughly 150,000 clones, about 94% of them singletons. Sample: PBMCs. The source of these receptors is a man younger than 35 in good health and CMV-seropositive.

Only one count was recorded for this clone. V usage is TRBV4-1 and J usage is TRBJ1-1; D gene uncertain. This CDR3 is built from 16 residues. Trimming pared 0 bases from V and 1 base from J, leaving 12 bases between. The V gene's germline CDR1 is MGHRA and CDR2 YSYEKL. This CDR3 is CASSQDSGKGNTEAFF. The DNA for the CDR3 is TGCGCCAGCAGCCAAGATAGCGGGAAGGGGAACACTGAAGCTTTCTTT.

In its sample, this clone was seen once. V usage is TRBV12-5 and J usage is TRBJ1-1; D perhaps matches TRBD1 (5 bases). The CDR3 totals 16 residues. The germline V gene encodes CDR1 LGHNT and CDR2 FRNRAP. V lost 0 bases and J lost 6, with 17 bases in between. DNA of the CDR3: TGTGCTAGTGGTTTGGTAACTCCCGACAGAGTTGCTGAAGCTTTCTTT. Amino acids: CASGLVTPDRVAEAFF. Filled out from reference TRBV12-5 and TRBJ1-1, the complete variable domain reads DARVTQTPRHKVTEMGQEVTMRCQPILGHNTVFWYRQTMMQGLELLAYFRNRAPLDDSGMPKDRFSAEMPDATLATLKIQPSEPRDSAVYFCASGLVTPDRVAEAFFGQGTRLTVV.

The rearrangement joins TRBV14 to TRBJ1-2; TRBD1 might be the D (5 bases). Trimming took 2 bases from V and 5 from J, leaving 18 bases between them. The CDR3 is 16 residues long. Germline assignment: CDR1 SGHDN and CDR2 FVKESK. The CDR3 nucleotides read TGTGCCAGCAGCCAAAGGTTTGGACACGTTGGGTATGGCTACACCTTC. The encoded protein is CASSQRFGHVGYGYTF.

J is TRBJ1-1 and V is TRBV28; D unclear. Germline CDR1 is MDHEN and CDR2 is SYDVKM. CDR3 size: 16 residues. Between the trimmed V and J ends, which lost 2 bases and 1 base, there was a span of 14 bases. The DNA for the CDR3 is TGTGCCAGCAGTTTACCCGATACTTACCGGAACACTGAAGCTTTCTTT. As protein: CASSLPDTYRNTEAFF.

This clone has only a few counts. The chain is built from TRBV6-5 and TRBJ1-1; 7 nucleotides align to TRBD1. The CDR3 has 15 residues. J gave up 3 bases and V 2 bases, and 6 bases lay outside the gene matches. Germline assignment: CDR1 MNHEY and CDR2 SVGAGI. For the CDR3, the DNA is TGTGCCAGCAGTTACCTAGGAACAGGGGACACTGAAGCTTTCTTT. This encodes CASSYLGTGDTEAFF.

V usage is TRBV29-1 and J usage is TRBJ1-2; D unclear. This CDR3 comprises 13 residues. From germline, CDR1 is SQVTM and CDR2 ANQGSEA. V lost 3 bases to trimming and J lost 4 bases, with 12 bases between them. DNA of the CDR3: TGCAGCGTTGATGACCCAGGAGGCTATGGCTACACCTTC. This gives the protein CSVDDPGGYGYTF.

The chain uses TRBV5-1 and TRBJ2-1; possibly TRBD2 for D (5 bases). This CDR3 region has 14 residues. From germline, CDR1 is SGHRS and CDR2 YFSETQ. Trimming removed 7 bases at V and 0 bases at J, with 11 bases between. The CDR3 reads CASCRADSYNEQFF. The CDR3, as DNA: TGCGCCAGCTGCCGAGCGGACTCCTACAATGAGCAGTTCTTC.

The rearrangement uses TRBV6-1 and TRBJ1-2; TRBD1 matches at 9 bases. Germline V lookup: CDR1 MNHNS, CDR2 SASEGT. Trimming at V came to 3 bases and at J to 8 bases, leaving 10 bases not matched to a gene. The CDR3 has 15 amino acids. The CDR3 nucleotides are TGTGCCAGCAGTGACACAGTTACAGGGGGCGCCGGCTACACCTTC. Amino acids: CASSDTVTGGAGYTF.

The V gene is TRBV9, the J gene TRBJ2-1; 8 nucleotides match TRBD2. V lost 0 bases, J lost 10 bases, and 6 bases stayed unmatched. Germline CDR1 and CDR2: SGDLS and YYNGEE. There are 14 residues in the CDR3. CDR3 sequence reads: CASSVGLASTEQFF. DNA for the CDR3: TGTGCCAGCAGCGTAGGACTAGCGAGTACCGAGCAGTTCTTC.

The chain employs TRBV5-5 and TRBJ2-7; TRBD2 might be the D (5 bases). From germline, CDR1 is SGHKS and CDR2 YYEKEE (reference sequence). This CDR3 has 12 residues. V shed 2 bases and J shed 7 bases, with 10 bases lying between them. The CDR3 nucleotides read TGTGCCAGCAGCTTTACGGGGTGGGAGCAGTACTTC. Translating gives CASSFTGWEQYF.

This chain uses TRBV19 with TRBJ1-1; D remains ambiguous. Trimming took off 1 base at V and 5 bases at J, with 14 bases between the two ends. The CDR3 contains 15 residues. CDR1 is LNHDA, CDR2 SQIVND, per germline (reference sequence). CDR3 residues: CASSIGVEGWTEAFF. The CDR3 DNA is TGTGCCAGTAGTATAGGGGTGGAGGGATGGACTGAAGCTTTCTTT.

The V and J genes are TRBV20-1 and TRBJ2-5, with D possibly being TRBD2 (5 bases). The germline gives CDR1 DFQATT, CDR2 SNEGSKA (reference sequence). This CDR3 contains 11 residues. The CDR3 region is CSGDRQETQYF. The CDR3 DNA sequence: TGCAGCGGGGATAGGCAAGAGACCCAGTACTTC.

V usage is TRBV4-2 and J usage is TRBJ2-1; 9 nucleotides match TRBD1. V lost 0 bases and J lost 1; bases outside the gene matches: 1. CDR1 and CDR2 from the germline V gene are LGHNA and YNFKEQ. The CDR3 totals 16 residues. CDR3 bases: TGTGCCAGCAGCCAAGATGACAGGGGGTCCTACAATGAGCAGTTCTTC. Translated: CASSQDDRGSYNEQFF.

The chain carries TRBV7-8 and TRBJ2-1; D is perhaps TRBD2 (5 bases). Germline CDR1 reads SGHVS; CDR2 reads FQNEAQ. Trimming left V 3 bases short and J 7 bases short, with 13 bases between. The CDR3 has 14 amino acids. DNA of the CDR3: TGTGCCAGCAGCTTTTTCGGACTTGTAAATGAGCAGTTCTTC. Translated, it gives CASSFFGLVNEQFF.

This sequence joins TRBV18 and TRBJ2-7; no clear D. The CDR3 is made up of 15 amino acids. Germline values: CDR1 KGHSH, CDR2 LQKENI. With 2 bases removed from V and 6 bases from J, the gap between germline ends came to 17 bases. CDR3 protein: CASSPFPPSESEQYF. DNA for the CDR3: TGTGCCAGCTCACCATTCCCCCCCAGCGAAAGCGAGCAGTACTTC.

The chain has TRBV18 and TRBJ1-1, with 8 bases lining up with TRBD1. V gave up 4 bases and J gave up 4 bases; unmatched junction bases: 5. CDR3 length: 14 amino acids. CDR1 and CDR2 from the germline V gene are KGHSH and LQKENI. The CDR3 region has the DNA TGTGCCAGCTCACTAGTCGGACAGGGCACTGAAGCTTTCTTT. This encodes CASSLVGQGTEAFF. The whole variable domain, filled in from reference TRBV18 and TRBJ1-1, reads NAGVMQNPRHLVRRRGQEARLRCSPMKGHSHVYWYRQLPEEGLKFMVYLQKENIIDESGMPKERFSAEFPKEGPSILRIQQVVRGDSAAYFCASSLVGQGTEAFFGQGTRLTVV.

The chain has TRBV11-3 and TRBJ2-1; tentative D call: TRBD2 (5 bases). Trimming removed 5 bases from V and 8 bases from J, with 13 bases in between. The CDR3 totals 13 residues. Germline V gene lookup returns CDR1 SGHNT and CDR2 YENEEA. CDR3: CASSPPGFDEQFF. The CDR3 DNA follows: TGTGCCAGCAGCCCCCCGGGGTTTGATGAGCAGTTCTTC.

This clone was recorded once. J is TRBJ2-7 and V is TRBV27; TRBD1 matches 8 bases. V gave up 5 bases and J gave up 0 bases; unmatched junction bases: 12. The germline V gene has CDR1 MNHEY and CDR2 SMNVEV (reference sequence). This CDR3 has 17 amino acids. As DNA, the CDR3 is TGTGCCAGCAGTCCCACTGGACAGGGCCTTTACTCCTACGAGCAGTACTTC. This codes for CASSPTGQGLYSYEQYF.

This clone was seen a single time. The chain is built from TRBV6-5 and TRBJ2-3; a possible D gene is TRBD2 (6 bases). CDR3 length equals 14 residues. Per germline, CDR1 MNHEY and CDR2 SVGAGI. V lost 6 bases to trimming and J lost 3 bases, with 13 bases between them. CDR3 sequence: CASRAGGSTDTQYF. The DNA of the CDR3 is TGTGCCAGCAGAGCGGGCGGATCGACAGATACGCAGTATTTT.

The chain combines TRBV4-1 with TRBJ2-3; no reliable D call. Between the trimmed V and J ends, which lost 4 bases and 6 bases, there was a span of 14 bases. This CDR3 has 14 residues. Germline CDR1 MGHRA, CDR2 YSYEKL. The DNA for the CDR3 is TGCGCCAGCAGCCGATCTGGGCCTGGGGATACGCAGTATTTT. Translating it yields CASSRSGPGDTQYF.

This chain uses TRBV7-6 with TRBJ2-3; 10 nucleotides align to TRBD2. CDR3 length: 16 amino acids. The ends lost 2 bases at V and 5 bases at J; junction bases unmatched: 7. Per the germline V gene, CDR1 is SGHVS and CDR2 is FNYEAQ. The CDR3 nucleotides are TGTGCCAGCAGCTTATTAACGTCTAGCGGGAGAGATACGCAGTATTTT. It encodes CASSLLTSSGRDTQYF.

This clone showed up just a few times. This chain connects TRBV6-1 to TRBJ1-2, with 7 bases that match TRBD1. CDR1 and CDR2 (germline): MNHNS, SASEGT. This CDR3 is built from 13 residues. The V segment lost 4 bases and the J segment 7 bases; nucleotides outside the gene matches: 6. The CDR3 sequence is CASSVDRAAGYTF. For the CDR3, the DNA is TGTGCCAGCAGTGTCGACAGGGCGGCTGGCTACACCTTC.

The chain is built from TRBV27 and TRBJ2-1; D is uncertain. The V gene lost 2 bases and the J gene lost 8 bases, with 10 bases spanning the gap. Per the germline V gene, CDR1 is MNHEY and CDR2 is SMNVEV (reference sequence). The CDR3 contains 13 residues. The CDR3 DNA sequence: TGTGCCAGCAGTTTAACTGAAGTATATGAGCAGTTCTTC. It specifies CASSLTEVYEQFF.

CDR3 sequence reads: CASSPIRETQYF. DNA for the CDR3: TGTGCCAGCAGCCCAATCAGAGAGACCCAGTACTTC. The V call is TRBV2, the J call TRBJ2-5; no definite D call. CDR1 SNHLY and CDR2 FYNNEI come from the germline V gene. Trimming removed 6 bases at V and 4 bases at J, with 9 bases between. This CDR3 is built from 12 residues. Complete variable domain (other parts from reference TRBV2 and TRBJ2-5): EPEVTQTPSHQVTQMGQEVILRCVPISNHLYFYWYRQILGQKVEFLVSFYNNEISEKSEIFDDQFSVERPDGSNFTLKIRSTKLEDSAMYFCASSPIRETQYFGPGTRLLVL.

This chain joins TRBV27 and TRBJ2-7; 7 bases line up with TRBD1. The CDR3 consists of 15 residues. The V gene end was trimmed by 5 bases and the J gene end by 3 bases; junction bases not matched to a gene: 10. Germline V gene data show CDR1 as MNHEY and CDR2 as SMNVEV (reference sequence). The CDR3 reads CASSLTGTDFYEQYF. The CDR3 DNA reads as TGTGCCAGCAGTCTGACCGGGACAGATTTCTACGAGCAGTACTTC.

In this sample, this clone turned up once. The chain couples TRBV7-8 to TRBJ2-3; tentatively, D is TRBD2 (7 bases). The V gene's germline CDR1 is SGHVS and CDR2 FQNEAQ. This CDR3 has 16 amino acids. V was pared by 1 base and J by 1 base, with 12 bases between. CDR3 sequence (DNA): TGTGCCAGCAGCTTAGTGGGGGGGCGCGGCACAGATACGCAGTATTTT. Translated, it gives CASSLVGGRGTDTQYF. The entire variable domain, with the rest obtained from reference TRBV7-8 and TRBJ2-3, is as follows: GAGVSQSPRYKVAKRGQDVALRCDPISGHVSLFWYQQALGQGPEFLTYFQNEAQLDKSGLPSDRFFAERPEGSVSTLKIQRTQQEDSAVYLCASSLVGGRGTDTQYFGPGTRLTVL.

This clone was picked up one time. The chain uses TRBV5-1 and TRBJ2-1; 13 bases match TRBD2. In germline, CDR1 is SGHRS, CDR2 YFSETQ. V was pared by 4 bases and J by 10 bases, with 8 bases of the junction left unmatched. The CDR3 extends over 15 amino acids. The CDR3 DNA reads TGCGCCAGCAGCAACGGACTAGCGGGAGTAGGGGAGCAGTTCTTC. Residues: CASSNGLAGVGEQFF.

The chain carries TRBV6-6 and TRBJ2-7; 7 nucleotides align to TRBD2. This CDR3 contains 15 residues. The ends lost 6 bases at V and 0 bases at J; junction bases unmatched: 8. Germline V CDR1 and CDR2: MNHNY, SVGAGI (reference sequence). Here the CDR3 DNA reads TGTGCCAGCAGGCAAGGGGAGGGGAGCTCCTACGAGCAGTACTTC. Translation: CASRQGEGSSYEQYF.

The chain uses TRBV6-5 and TRBJ1-6, with 7 bases matching TRBD1. Looked up from germline, CDR1 is MNHEY and CDR2 is SVGAGI. The V and J ends lost 7 bases and 7 bases, in that order; junction bases with no gene match: 7. The CDR3 has 14 amino acids. The CDR3 here is CASTNRGRNSPLHF. CDR3 sequence (DNA): TGTGCCAGCACCAACAGGGGTCGGAATTCACCCCTCCACTTT.

V and J are TRBV7-2 and TRBJ2-7, with 11 nucleotides matching TRBD2. V lost 5 bases, J lost 4 bases, and 7 bases stayed unmatched. This CDR3 is 15 amino acids long. Looked up from germline, CDR1 is SGHTA and CDR2 is FQGNSA. The CDR3 is CASSEGLAALYEQYF. Here the CDR3 DNA reads TGTGCCAGCAGCGAGGGACTAGCGGCCTTATACGAGCAGTACTTC.

The gene calls are TRBV19 and TRBJ2-4; D is possibly TRBD1 (5 bases). The V gene lost 3 bases and the J gene lost 0 bases, with 12 bases spanning the gap. The CDR3 is 16 residues long. Per the germline V gene, CDR1 is LNHDA and CDR2 is SQIVND (reference sequence). The DNA for the CDR3 is TGTGCCAGTAGTATGTGGGGCAGGGTAGCCAAAAACATTCAGTACTTC. This encodes CASSMWGRVAKNIQYF.

This clone was seen once. Distinct nucleotide sequences in the sample also encode this CDR3. The chain links TRBV18 to TRBJ2-1, with 12 bases identical to TRBD2. The V gene's germline CDR1 is KGHSH and CDR2 LQKENI. The CDR3 is 15 residues long. Trimming removed 1 base from V and 5 bases from J; junction bases left unmatched: 0. The CDR3 region is CASSPRLAGDNEQFF. The CDR3 DNA is TGTGCCAGCTCACCACGACTAGCGGGAGACAATGAGCAGTTCTTC. Together with reference TRBV18 and TRBJ2-1, the CDR3 gives the full variable domain: NAGVMQNPRHLVRRRGQEARLRCSPMKGHSHVYWYRQLPEEGLKFMVYLQKENIIDESGMPKERFSAEFPKEGPSILRIQQVVRGDSAAYFCASSPRLAGDNEQFFGPGTRLTVL.